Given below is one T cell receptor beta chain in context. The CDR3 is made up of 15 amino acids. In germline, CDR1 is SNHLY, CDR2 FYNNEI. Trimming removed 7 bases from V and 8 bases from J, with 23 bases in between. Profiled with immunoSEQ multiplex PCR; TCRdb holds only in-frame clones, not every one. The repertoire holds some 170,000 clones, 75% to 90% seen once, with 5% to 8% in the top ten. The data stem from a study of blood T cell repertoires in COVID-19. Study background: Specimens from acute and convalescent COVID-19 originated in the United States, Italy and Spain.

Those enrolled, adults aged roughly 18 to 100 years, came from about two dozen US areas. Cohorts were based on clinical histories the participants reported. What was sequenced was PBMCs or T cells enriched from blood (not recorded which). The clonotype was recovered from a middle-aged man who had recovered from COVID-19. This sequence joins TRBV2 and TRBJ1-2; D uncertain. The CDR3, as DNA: TGTGCCAGCAAGAGGCCACCCGCGTCAGTTCTGGGCTACACCTTC. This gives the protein CASKRPPASVLGYTF.